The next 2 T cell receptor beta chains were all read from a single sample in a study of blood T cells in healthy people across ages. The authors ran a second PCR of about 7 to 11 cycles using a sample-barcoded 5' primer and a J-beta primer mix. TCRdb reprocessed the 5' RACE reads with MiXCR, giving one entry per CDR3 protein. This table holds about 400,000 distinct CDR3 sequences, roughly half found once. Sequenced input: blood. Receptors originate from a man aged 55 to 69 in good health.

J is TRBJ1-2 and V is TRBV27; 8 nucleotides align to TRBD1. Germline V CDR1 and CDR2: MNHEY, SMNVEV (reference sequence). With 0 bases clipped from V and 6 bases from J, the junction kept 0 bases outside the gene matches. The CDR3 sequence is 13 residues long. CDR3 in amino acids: CASSLSTGDGYTF. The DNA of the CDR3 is TGTGCCAGCAGTTTATCGACAGGGGATGGCTACACCTTC.

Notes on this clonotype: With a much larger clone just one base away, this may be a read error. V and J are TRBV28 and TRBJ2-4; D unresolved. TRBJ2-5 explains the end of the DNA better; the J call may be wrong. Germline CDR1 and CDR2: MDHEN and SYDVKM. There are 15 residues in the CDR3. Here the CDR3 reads CASSPDGPPLWTQYF. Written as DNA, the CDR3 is TGTGCCAGCAGCCCAGACGGGCCCCCATTGTGGACCCAGTACTTC.